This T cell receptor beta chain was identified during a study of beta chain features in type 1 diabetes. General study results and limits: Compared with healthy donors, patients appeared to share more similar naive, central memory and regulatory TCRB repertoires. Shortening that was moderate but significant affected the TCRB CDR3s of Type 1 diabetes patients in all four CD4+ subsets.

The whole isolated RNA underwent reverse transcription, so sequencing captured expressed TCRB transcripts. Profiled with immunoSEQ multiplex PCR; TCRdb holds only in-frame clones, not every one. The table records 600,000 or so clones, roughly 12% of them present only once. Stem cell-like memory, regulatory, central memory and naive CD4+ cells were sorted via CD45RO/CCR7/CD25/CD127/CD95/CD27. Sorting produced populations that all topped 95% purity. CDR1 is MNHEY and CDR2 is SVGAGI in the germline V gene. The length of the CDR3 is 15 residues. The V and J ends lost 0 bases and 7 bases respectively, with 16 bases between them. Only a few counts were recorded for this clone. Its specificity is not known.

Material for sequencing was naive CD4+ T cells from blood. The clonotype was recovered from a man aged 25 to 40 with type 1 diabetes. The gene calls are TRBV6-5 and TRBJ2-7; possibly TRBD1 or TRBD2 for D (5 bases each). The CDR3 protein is CASSYSPGALGEQYF. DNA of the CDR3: TGTGCCAGCAGTTACTCGCCCGGGGCCTTGGGTGAGCAGTACTTC.